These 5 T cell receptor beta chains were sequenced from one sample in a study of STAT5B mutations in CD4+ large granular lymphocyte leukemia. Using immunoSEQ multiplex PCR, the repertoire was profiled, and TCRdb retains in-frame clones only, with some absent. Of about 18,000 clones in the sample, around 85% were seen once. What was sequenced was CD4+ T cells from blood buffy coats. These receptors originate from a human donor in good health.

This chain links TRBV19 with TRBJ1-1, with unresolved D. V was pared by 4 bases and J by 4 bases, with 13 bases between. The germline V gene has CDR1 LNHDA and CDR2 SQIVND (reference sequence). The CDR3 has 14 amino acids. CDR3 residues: CASSRGDTLTEAFF. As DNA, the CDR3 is TGTGCCAGTAGTAGGGGAGACACGCTCACTGAAGCTTTCTTT.

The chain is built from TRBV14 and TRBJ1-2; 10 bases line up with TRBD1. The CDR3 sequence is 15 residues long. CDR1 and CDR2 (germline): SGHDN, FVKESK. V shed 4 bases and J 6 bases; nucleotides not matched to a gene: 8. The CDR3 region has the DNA TGTGCCAGCAGCCCCCTGGGACAGGGGTGGGATGGCTACACCTTC. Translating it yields CASSPLGQGWDGYTF.

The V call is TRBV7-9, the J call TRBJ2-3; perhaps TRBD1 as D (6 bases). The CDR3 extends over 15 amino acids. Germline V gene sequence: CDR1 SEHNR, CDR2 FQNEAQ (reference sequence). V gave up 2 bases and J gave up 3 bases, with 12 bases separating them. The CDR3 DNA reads TGTGCCAGCAGCTTAACAGGGATGGGTACAGATACGCAGTATTTT. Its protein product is CASSLTGMGTDTQYF.

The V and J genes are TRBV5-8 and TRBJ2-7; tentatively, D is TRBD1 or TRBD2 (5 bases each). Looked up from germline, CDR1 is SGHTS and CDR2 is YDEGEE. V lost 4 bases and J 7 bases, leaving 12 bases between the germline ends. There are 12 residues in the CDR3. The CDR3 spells CASSVGRGEQYF. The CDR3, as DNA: TGTGCCAGCAGCGTGGGACGAGGAGAGCAGTACTTC. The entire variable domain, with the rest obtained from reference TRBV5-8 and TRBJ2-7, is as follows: EAGVTQSPTHLIKTRGQQATLRCSPISGHTSVYWYQQALGLGLQFLLWYDEGEERNRGNFPPRFSGRQFPNYSSELNVNALELEDSALYLCASSVGRGEQYFGPGTRLTVT.

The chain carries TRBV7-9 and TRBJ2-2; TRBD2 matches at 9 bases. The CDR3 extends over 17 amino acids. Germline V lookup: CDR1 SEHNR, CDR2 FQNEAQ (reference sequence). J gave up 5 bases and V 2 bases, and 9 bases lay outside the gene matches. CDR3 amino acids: CASSLLGSSGTTGELFF. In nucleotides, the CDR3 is TGTGCCAGCAGCTTATTAGGGTCTAGCGGGACGACCGGGGAGCTGTTTTTT.